These 27 T cell receptor beta chains share one sample of origin, sequenced in a study of T-cell memory formation after mild COVID-19. TCRdb ran MiXCR on the 5' RACE reads and lists one entry per CDR3 protein. The table includes hundreds of thousands of distinct CDR3 sequences, 20% to 25% detected once. The material sequenced was PBMCs or a T cell subset sorted from them (not recorded which). These receptors all come from an adult woman who had mild COVID-19 (a few samples of this study predate the infection). Cell type and time point are not known.

V gene TRBV6-5 combines with J gene TRBJ2-1; TRBD1 agrees at 7 bases. The germline V gene encodes CDR1 MNHEY and CDR2 SVGAGI. Trimming at V came to 2 bases and at J to 10 bases, leaving 5 bases not matched to a gene. The length of the CDR3 is 13 residues. The CDR3 bases are TGTGCCAGCAGTTACCAAACAGGGGACGAGCAGTTCTTC. Protein product: CASSYQTGDEQFF.

This clonotype occurred a few times. V usage is TRBV20-1 and J usage is TRBJ2-3, with 8 nucleotides matching TRBD2. V lost 5 bases to trimming and J lost 4 bases; unmatched junction nucleotides: 8. In germline, CDR1 is DFQATT, CDR2 SNEGSKA (reference sequence). The CDR3 consists of 14 residues. DNA for the CDR3: TGCAGTGCTCCTAGCGGGTTGGGGCCAGATACGCAGTATTTT. This sequence encodes CSAPSGLGPDTQYF.

The chain couples TRBV5-8 to TRBJ2-5, with 12 nucleotides matching TRBD2. The CDR3 spans 14 residues. V trimming: 5 bases; J trimming: 9 bases; junction bases outside the gene matches: 8. The germline CDR1 and CDR2 sequences are SGHTS and YDEGEE. CDR3 residues: CASSWTSGMGAQYF. CDR3 DNA: TGTGCCAGCAGTTGGACTAGCGGGATGGGGGCCCAGTACTTC.

This clonotype was observed a handful of times. The chain carries TRBV6-5 and TRBJ2-1, with a possible D match to TRBD2 (7 bases). The CDR3 sequence is 14 residues long. Trimming removed 2 bases from V and 8 bases from J, with 13 bases in between. Germline values: CDR1 MNHEY, CDR2 SVGAGI. DNA of the CDR3: TGTGCCAGCAGTTACGGGGGGGGGCAACATGAGCAGTTCTTC. Its protein is CASSYGGGQHEQFF.

The gene calls are TRBV4-1 and TRBJ2-1; D may be TRBD1 (6 bases). The germline gives CDR1 MGHRA, CDR2 YSYEKL. V was trimmed by 3 bases and J by 0 bases, leaving 12 bases between them. The CDR3 length is 16 residues. Written as DNA, the CDR3 is TGCGCCAGCAGCCACCCAGACAGGAGCTCCTACAATGAGCAGTTCTTC. Its protein product is CASSHPDRSSYNEQFF.

The rearrangement joins TRBV5-1 to TRBJ2-3; perhaps TRBD2 as D (5 bases). The V gene lost 4 bases and the J gene lost 6 bases, with 12 bases spanning the gap. The CDR3 contains 13 residues. The V gene's germline CDR1 is SGHRS and CDR2 YFSETQ. CDR3 sequence (DNA): TGCGCCAGCAGCCCTACCCGGAGGGATACGCAGTATTTT. This translates into CASSPTRRDTQYF.

This clonotype was picked up a small number of times. V usage is TRBV10-3 and J usage is TRBJ2-7; a possible D gene is TRBD2 (5 bases). CDR1 is ENHRY, CDR2 SYGVKD, per germline. Trimming left V 4 bases short and J 1 base short, with 11 bases between. The CDR3 is 14 residues long. CDR3 sequence: CAISAPDLSYEQYF. In DNA, the CDR3 is TGTGCCATCAGTGCCCCGGACTTATCCTACGAGCAGTACTTC.

The V and J genes are TRBV24-1 and TRBJ2-3; D may be TRBD1 (5 bases). V dropped 1 base and J dropped 4 bases, with 11 bases sitting between them. This CDR3 is built from 15 residues. In germline, CDR1 is KGHDR, CDR2 SFDVKD. This CDR3 is CATSDLGVYADTQYF. For the CDR3, the DNA is TGTGCCACCAGTGATTTAGGGGTTTACGCAGATACGCAGTATTTT.

V usage is TRBV6-1 and J usage is TRBJ2-5; D is perhaps TRBD1 or TRBD2 (6 bases each). The V gene's germline CDR1 is MNHNS and CDR2 SASEGT. The V end lost 11 bases, the J end lost 3 bases, and 16 bases lay between the germline ends. The length of the CDR3 is 13 residues. The DNA of the CDR3 is TGTGCCGGCCGTATAGGGGGGAAAGAGACCCAGTACTTC. Residues: CAGRIGGKETQYF.

This clonotype occurred a few times. The V gene is TRBV6-5, the J gene TRBJ1-3, with a tentative D call TRBD1 (5 bases). The germline gives CDR1 MNHEY, CDR2 SVGAGI. This CDR3 spans 15 amino acids. V dropped 0 bases and J dropped 0 bases, with 6 bases sitting between them. This chain's CDR3 is CASSYSGVSGNTIYF. The CDR3 nucleotides are TGTGCCAGCAGTTACTCAGGGGTCTCTGGAAACACCATATATTTT.

The rearrangement links TRBV2 to TRBJ2-1; 7 positions agree with TRBD1. Germline CDR1 SNHLY, CDR2 FYNNEI. V lost 0 bases and J lost 9; bases outside the gene matches: 2. The CDR3 consists of 13 residues. CDR3 bases: TGTGCCAGCAGTGAAGCGAGGACAGGTGAGCAGTTCTTC. Translated: CASSEARTGEQFF. The variable domain in full, with the rest retrieved from reference TRBV2 and TRBJ2-1, is EPEVTQTPSHQVTQMGQEVILRCVPISNHLYFYWYRQILGQKVEFLVSFYNNEISEKSEIFDDQFSVERPDGSNFTLKIRSTKLEDSAMYFCASSEARTGEQFFGPGTRLTVL.

This clonotype was recorded many times. CDR3 sequence reads: CASSQGPYNEQFF. The CDR3 DNA sequence: TGCGCCAGCAGCCAAGGGCCCTACAATGAGCAGTTCTTC. The rearrangement uses TRBV4-3 and TRBJ2-1; D is unclear. V shed 1 base and J shed 2 bases, with 3 bases lying between them. The length of the CDR3 is 13 residues. The germline V gene encodes CDR1 LGHNA and CDR2 YSLEER.

V gene TRBV9 combines with J gene TRBJ1-1, with D maybe TRBD1 (5 bases). CDR1 is SGDLS and CDR2 is YYNGEE in the germline V gene. V lost 1 base to trimming and J lost 2 bases, with 15 bases between them. The CDR3 contains 16 residues. CDR3 nucleotides: TGTGCCAGCAGCGTACAGGGAAGGAGAGGCAACACTGAAGCTTTCTTT. Translated, it gives CASSVQGRRGNTEAFF.

V gene TRBV4-2 combines with J gene TRBJ2-2; 10 bases are a match to TRBD2. The CDR3 is made up of 16 amino acids. CDR1 is LGHNA and CDR2 is YNFKEQ in the germline V gene. The J segment lost 3 bases and the V segment lost 8 bases, leaving 9 bases of the junction unmatched. CDR3 nucleotides: TGTGCCAGCTCCGGTACTAGCGGGGACTACACCGGGGAGCTGTTTTTT. Translation: CASSGTSGDYTGELFF.

The V and J genes are TRBV4-3 and TRBJ1-3; the D gene is possibly TRBD1 (6 bases). Germline V gene sequence: CDR1 LGHNA, CDR2 YSLEER. This CDR3 comprises 16 residues. V lost 4 bases and J 3 bases, leaving 16 bases between the germline ends. CDR3 sequence (DNA): TGCGCCAGCAGCCCCATGTGGGGGGCCTTTGGAAACACCATATATTTT. The encoded protein is CASSPMWGAFGNTIYF.

The V gene is TRBV19, the J gene TRBJ2-5; D not resolved. The CDR3 spans 15 residues. Per the germline V gene, CDR1 is LNHDA and CDR2 is SQIVND (reference sequence). The V end lost 3 bases, the J end lost 2 bases, and 13 bases lay between the germline ends. CDR3 coding DNA: TGTGCCAGTAGTATTTTGGGCGGTCAGCAAGAGACCCAGTACTTC. This sequence encodes CASSILGGQQETQYF.

The genes are TRBV5-1 and TRBJ1-6; unclear D gene. Germline CDR1 reads SGHRS; CDR2 reads YFSETQ. Trimming took off 0 bases at V and 5 bases at J, with 9 bases between the two ends. The CDR3 length is 15 residues. The CDR3 is CASSLGENNNSPLHF. The CDR3 nucleotides read TGCGCCAGCAGCTTGGGGGAAAACAATAATTCACCCCTCCACTTT.

This clonotype was counted many times. The chain employs TRBV20-1 and TRBJ2-1; 10 bases are shared with TRBD2. The CDR3 loop spans 15 amino acids. V shed 0 bases, J shed 9 bases, and the junction held 8 bases outside the gene matches. Germline values: CDR1 DFQATT, CDR2 SNEGSKA (reference sequence). The CDR3 bases are TGCAGTGCTAGAGATTGGCTAGCGGGAGTGGGTGAGCAGTTCTTC. It specifies CSARDWLAGVGEQFF.

This clonotype has more than one count but fewer than ten. CDR3 bases: TGTGCCAGTGGTTACCACACTGAAGCTTTCTTT. This gives the protein CASGYHTEAFF. This chain uses TRBV12-3 or TRBV12-4 with TRBJ1-1; D remains ambiguous. The germline V and J ends were trimmed by 9 bases and 3 bases, with 8 bases remaining between them. The CDR3 consists of 11 residues.

The V call is TRBV28, the J call TRBJ1-1, with 7 positions matching TRBD1. J lost 0 bases, V lost 5 bases, and 6 bases had no gene match. This CDR3 region has 15 residues. CDR1 is MDHEN and CDR2 is SYDVKM in the germline V gene. CDR3 nucleotide sequence: TGTGCCAGCAGTCTAGGGGACAGAATGAACACTGAAGCTTTCTTT. Protein sequence: CASSLGDRMNTEAFF.

DNA for the CDR3: TGTGCCAGCAGCCAAGATTCGGTGGGGAGGGGTGGCTACACCTTC. Encoded protein: CASSQDSVGRGGYTF. The chain joins TRBV4-2 to TRBJ1-2; weak D call: TRBD1 (5 bases). CDR1 and CDR2 (germline): LGHNA, YNFKEQ. V lost 0 bases and J 7 bases, leaving 15 bases between the germline ends. The CDR3 has 15 residues.

This clonotype was recorded many times. The chain combines TRBV11-2 with TRBJ2-1, with TRBD1 matching 7 bases. Germline loops: CDR1 SGHAT, CDR2 FQNNGV. This CDR3 region has 18 residues. Losses at the gene ends were 2 bases for V and 0 bases for J; bases not matched to a gene: 10. CDR3 sequence: CASSLRPTGPSSYNEQFF. Written as DNA, the CDR3 is TGTGCCAGCAGCTTAAGGCCGACAGGGCCGAGCTCCTACAATGAGCAGTTCTTC. The variable domain in full, with the rest retrieved from reference TRBV11-2 and TRBJ2-1, is EAGVAQSPRYKIIEKRQSVAFWCNPISGHATLYWYQQILGQGPKLLIQFQNNGVVDDSQLPKDRFSAERLKGVDSTLKIQPAKLEDSAVYLCASSLRPTGPSSYNEQFFGPGTRLTVL.

This clonotype was counted a few times. The rearrangement uses TRBV6-2 or TRBV6-3 and TRBJ2-7; 7 bases match TRBD1. There are 14 residues in the CDR3. Germline V lookup: CDR1 MNHEY, CDR2 SVGEGT. Germline trimming cut 6 bases from V and 0 bases from J; bases unmatched to any gene: 5. Written as DNA, the CDR3 is TGTGCCAGCAGGCGACAGGGTACCTCCTACGAGCAGTACTTC. Protein sequence: CASRRQGTSYEQYF.

This chain joins TRBV6-2 or TRBV6-3 and TRBJ2-3, with a possible D match to TRBD2 (5 bases). V lost 4 bases and J lost 8, with 13 bases in between. CDR3 length: 13 amino acids. Germline V lookup: CDR1 MNHEY, CDR2 SVGEGT. The CDR3 DNA is TGTGCCAGCAGTTCCCCGGCGCGGGTTACGCAGTATTTT. Protein sequence: CASSSPARVTQYF.

The V and J genes are TRBV25-1 and TRBJ2-1; perhaps TRBD2 as D (8 bases). Germline CDR1 reads MGHDK; CDR2 reads SYGVNS. The CDR3 sequence is 16 residues long. Trimming took off 2 bases at V and 8 bases at J, with 19 bases between the two ends. DNA of the CDR3: TGTGCCAGCAGTGAAGGAGGACTAGCCCAGGGGGATGAGCAGTTCTTC. Translated, it gives CASSEGGLAQGDEQFF.

This clonotype was observed a handful of times. The CDR3 sequence is CATSGITGGTYEQYF. The CDR3 nucleotides are TGTGCCACCAGTGGGATAACAGGGGGGACCTACGAGCAGTACTTC. The chain is built from TRBV24-1 and TRBJ2-7, with TRBD1 matching over 8 bases. The junction had 7 bases not matched to a gene; V was cut back by 5 bases and J by 2 bases. The germline gives CDR1 KGHDR, CDR2 SFDVKD. The CDR3 runs 15 residues.

This rearrangement joins TRBV5-4 to TRBJ2-7, with TRBD2 matching 11 bases. CDR1 and CDR2 from the germline V gene are SGHNT and YYREEE (reference sequence). The CDR3 consists of 17 residues. Trimming removed 4 bases from V and 2 bases from J; junction bases left unmatched: 11. In nucleotides, the CDR3 is TGTGCCAGCAGCACCGGGACTAGCGGAGGGCTTACCTACGAGCAGTACTTC. It specifies CASSTGTSGGLTYEQYF.